This TCR gamma chain comes out of a study of Vδ1+ human thymocytes. Study conclusions and caveats: Highly polyclonal TRG and TRD repertoires with Gaussian CDR3 length distributions appeared in thymus. Unexpected Vdelta2 sequences could cause misinterpretation of bulk repertoire data. Unlike peripheral blood Vdelta1+ controls, thymic delta-chain sequences included approximately 21% Vdelta2 and few Vdelta3.

In regard to this clone: Its antigen is undetermined. The sample carries other DNA sequences with the same CDR3.

Trimming at V came to 0 bases and at J to 4 bases, leaving 5 bases not matched to a gene. The germline gives CDR1 EGSNGY, CDR2 YDSYNSKV. This CDR3 region has 15 residues. Sequences come from RNA converted to cDNA by reverse transcription. The CDR3 regions were amplified by multiplex PCR from V-gene primers to a constant-region primer. TCRdb re-called clones from the multiplex PCR reads via CATT. The data contain about 36,000 gamma-chain clones, over 20% of them singletons. The chain couples TRGV2 to TRGJP1. The sample taken for sequencing was Vdelta1+ gamma-delta thymocytes from the thymus. Specified subset: FACS-sorted CD3+ TCRalphabeta- TCRVdelta1+ TCRVdelta2- thymocytes. The TCR originated in a girl under three years old who had congenital heart surgery. The CDR3 here is CATWDGRGTGWFKIF. Written as DNA, the CDR3 is TGTGCCACCTGGGACGGGCGGGGCACTGGTTGGTTCAAGATATTT.